These 15 T cell receptor beta chains were all obtained from the same sample, sequenced in a study of cytomegalovirus exposure and HLA in healthy donors. Primers for the PCR totalled 60 Vbeta and 13 Jbeta. Clones were read by immunoSEQ multiplex PCR, and TCRdb kept only the in-frame ones, dropping some. The sample records 95,000 to 100,000 clones, less than 85% being singletons. Sequencing was performed on PBMCs. These receptors originate from a male donor in good health and CMV-seronegative.

This clone was counted only a few times. V gene TRBV7-9 combines with J gene TRBJ1-2, with a weak D call TRBD1 (5 bases). Germline CDR1 reads SEHNR; CDR2 reads FQNEAQ (reference sequence). The CDR3 totals 15 residues. Trimming removed 6 bases from V and 0 bases from J, with 14 bases in between. The CDR3 bases are TGTGCCAGCAGGTCAACAGGTATAGCTAACTATGGCTACACCTTC. Residues: CASRSTGIANYGYTF.

V gene TRBV29-1 combines with J gene TRBJ2-7; possibly TRBD2 for D (6 bases). This CDR3 has 12 amino acids. The germline V gene encodes CDR1 SQVTM and CDR2 ANQGSEA. V dropped 1 base and J dropped 3 bases, with 7 bases sitting between them. CDR3 residues: CSVEVGSYEQYF. The DNA of the CDR3 is TGCAGCGTTGAAGTCGGGAGCTACGAGCAGTACTTC.

V and J are TRBV2 and TRBJ2-5; a possible D gene is TRBD1 (5 bases). The CDR3 extends over 15 amino acids. Looked up from germline, CDR1 is SNHLY and CDR2 is FYNNEI. V lost 6 bases and J lost 1, with 15 bases in between. CDR3 protein: CASSDRQLFQETQYF. In DNA, the CDR3 is TGTGCCAGCAGCGACCGACAGTTATTCCAAGAGACCCAGTACTTC.

The rearrangement uses TRBV30 and TRBJ1-2; D is unclear. Germline-derived CDR1 and CDR2 are GTSNPN and SVGIG (reference sequence). V was pared by 2 bases and J by 0 bases, with 10 bases between. This CDR3 is 14 amino acids long. The CDR3 DNA sequence: TGTGCCTGGAGTTTGCGGGGTTCTAACTATGGCTACACCTTC. The encoded protein is CAWSLRGSNYGYTF.

The chain combines TRBV2 with TRBJ2-7; D uncertain. The CDR3 sequence is 14 residues long. CDR1 SNHLY and CDR2 FYNNEI come from the germline V gene. The ends were cut back, 7 bases at V and 2 bases at J, with 15 bases in the middle. This chain's CDR3 is CASTPHSQTYEQYF. Written as DNA, the CDR3 is TGTGCCAGCACCCCGCACAGCCAGACCTACGAGCAGTACTTC.

The chain is built from TRBV7-9 and TRBJ2-7, with D maybe TRBD2 (6 bases). V was pared by 0 bases and J by 2 bases, with 11 bases between. This CDR3 comprises 15 residues. Germline CDR1 SEHNR, CDR2 FQNEAQ (reference sequence). CDR3 sequence (DNA): TGTGCCAGCAGCTTAGCGGCGGGGCGCACCTACGAGCAGTACTTC. Encoded protein: CASSLAAGRTYEQYF.

The rearrangement uses TRBV4-1 and TRBJ2-3; no firm D call. The CDR3 runs to 15 residues. V lost 1 base and J lost 4, with 12 bases in between. CDR1 is MGHRA, CDR2 YSYEKL, per germline. The CDR3 sequence: CASSQATSGADTQYF. The CDR3 bases are TGCGCCAGCAGCCAAGCTACGTCGGGTGCAGATACGCAGTATTTT.

The chain has TRBV6-5 and TRBJ1-2; the D is unclear. Trimming took 4 bases from V and 4 from J, leaving 19 bases between them. CDR1 is MNHEY and CDR2 is SVGAGI in the germline V gene. CDR3 length equals 16 residues. Here the CDR3 DNA reads TGTGCCAGCAGTTCCTCAAGCGACTCGGGAGTCTATGGCTACACCTTC. Translation: CASSSSSDSGVYGYTF.

The genes are TRBV19 and TRBJ1-5; 9 bases fit TRBD1. The CDR3 has 15 amino acids. Germline V gives CDR1 LNHDA, CDR2 SQIVND (reference sequence). Unmatched junction bases numbered 13, after V lost 5 bases and J lost 11 bases. CDR3 sequence reads: CASSADRDRARTQHF. The CDR3 DNA reads as TGTGCCAGTAGTGCCGACCGGGACAGGGCTCGAACCCAGCATTTT.

The gene calls are TRBV6-5 and TRBJ1-5; the D gene is possibly TRBD1 (5 bases). From germline, CDR1 is MNHEY and CDR2 SVGAGI. This CDR3 is built from 14 residues. Trimming cost V 1 base and J 4 bases, with 8 bases left between them. The CDR3 DNA sequence: TGTGCCAGCAGTTACTATCGGGGGAATCAGCCCCAGCATTTT. This translates into CASSYYRGNQPQHF.

This chain connects TRBV7-8 to TRBJ1-1, with D unresolved. The V and J ends lost 0 bases and 4 bases respectively, with 12 bases between them. This CDR3 contains 15 residues. Germline V lookup: CDR1 SGHVS, CDR2 FQNEAQ. The CDR3: CASSLAESPFTEAFF. CDR3 in DNA: TGTGCCAGCAGCTTAGCGGAGTCACCCTTCACTGAAGCTTTCTTT.

This chain connects TRBV10-3 to TRBJ2-2; TRBD2 agrees at 13 bases. The CDR3 length is 17 residues. V dropped 6 bases and J dropped 5; count of bases not matched to a gene: 9. The germline CDR1 and CDR2 sequences are ENHRY and SYGVKD. CDR3 DNA sequence: TGTGCCATCAGCGGACTAGCGGGAGAGCGTGCGACCGGGGAGCTGTTTTTT. Translated, it gives CAISGLAGERATGELFF.

The rearrangement joins TRBV7-6 to TRBJ1-1, with 7 bases matching TRBD1. The CDR3 contains 13 residues. Germline CDR1 and CDR2: SGHVS and FNYEAQ. The V segment lost 6 bases and the J segment 1 base; nucleotides outside the gene matches: 2. The CDR3 DNA follows: TGTGCCAGCAGTTCAGGGGGGAACACTGAAGCTTTCTTT. Its translation: CASSSGGNTEAFF.

The chain carries TRBV28 and TRBJ1-2, with 10 positions matching TRBD1. The CDR3 contains 16 residues. The ends lost 7 bases at V and 1 base at J; junction bases unmatched: 9. Germline V gene sequence: CDR1 MDHEN, CDR2 SYDVKM. CDR3 in DNA: TGTGCCAGCATCCTTACCGGGACAGGGGATAACTATGGCTACACCTTC. Translated, it gives CASILTGTGDNYGYTF.

The CDR3 DNA is TGTGCCAGCAGCTTTTCCAATCAAGAGACCCAGTACTTC. Translation gives CASSFSNQETQYF. The chain joins TRBV7-2 to TRBJ2-5; no clear D gene. Germline lookup yields CDR1 SGHTA and CDR2 FQGNSA. V dropped 3 bases and J dropped 2 bases, with 7 bases sitting between them. There are 13 residues in the CDR3. The complete variable domain, with remaining parts taken from reference TRBV7-2 and TRBJ2-5, reads GAGVSQSPSNKVTEKGKDVELRCDPISGHTALYWYRQSLGQGLEFLIYFQGNSAPDKSGLPSDRFSAERTGGSVSTLTIQRTQQEDSAVYLCASSFSNQETQYFGPGTRLLVL.